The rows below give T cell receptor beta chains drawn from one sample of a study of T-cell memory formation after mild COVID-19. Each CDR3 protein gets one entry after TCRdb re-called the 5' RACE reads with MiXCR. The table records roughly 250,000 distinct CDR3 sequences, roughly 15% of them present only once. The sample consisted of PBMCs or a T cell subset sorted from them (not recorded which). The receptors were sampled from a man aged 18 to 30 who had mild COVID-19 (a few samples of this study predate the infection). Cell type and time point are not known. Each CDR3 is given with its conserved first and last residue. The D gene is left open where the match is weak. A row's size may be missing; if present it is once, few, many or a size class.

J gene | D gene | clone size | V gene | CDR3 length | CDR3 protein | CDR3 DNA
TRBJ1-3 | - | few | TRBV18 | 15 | CASSPTGFRQNAIYF | TGTGCCAGCTCACCCACAGGGTTTCGGCAGAACGCCATATATTTT
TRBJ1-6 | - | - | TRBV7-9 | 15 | CASSAWDPPTSPLHF | TGTGCCAGCAGCGCATGGGACCCACCAACTTCACCCCTCCACTTT
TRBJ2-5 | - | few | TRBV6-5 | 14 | CASSYVGAEETQYF | TGTGCCAGCAGTTACGTGGGGGCCGAAGAGACCCAGTACTTC
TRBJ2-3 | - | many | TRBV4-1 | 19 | CASSLTWGFYKSSTDTQYF | TGCGCCAGCAGCCTTACCTGGGGATTCTATAAATCTAGCACAGATACGCAGTATTTT
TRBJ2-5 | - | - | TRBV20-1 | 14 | CSAREAIIQETQYF | TGCAGTGCTAGGGAAGCTATCATACAAGAGACCCAGTACTTC
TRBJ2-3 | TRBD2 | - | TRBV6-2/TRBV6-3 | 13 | CASAYGLAYIRYF | TGTGCCAGCGCCTACGGACTAGCATACATCCGGTATTTT
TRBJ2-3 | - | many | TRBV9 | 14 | CASSRGRNTDTQYF | TGTGCCAGCAGCCGGGGGCGGAACACAGATACGCAGTATTTT
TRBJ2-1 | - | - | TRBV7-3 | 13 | CASSLSQDNEQFF | TGTGCCAGCAGCTTAAGCCAAGACAATGAGCAGTTCTTC
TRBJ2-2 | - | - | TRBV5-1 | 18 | CASSPRGTAPSNTGELFF | TGCGCCAGCAGCCCCAGAGGTACCGCGCCTTCGAACACCGGGGAGCTGTTTTTT
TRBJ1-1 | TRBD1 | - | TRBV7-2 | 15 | CASSNRDRGIYQAFF | TGTGCCAGCAGCAACCGGGACAGGGGGATATACCAAGCTTTCTTT
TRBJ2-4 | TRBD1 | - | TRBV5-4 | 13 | CASSLSGGSIQYF | TGTGCCAGCAGCTTGTCAGGGGGCAGCATTCAGTACTTC
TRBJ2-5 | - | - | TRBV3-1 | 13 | CASSQTQKETQYF | TGTGCCAGCAGCCAAACCCAGAAAGAGACCCAGTACTTC
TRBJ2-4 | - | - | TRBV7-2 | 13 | CASSLDSTEQRYF | TGTGCCAGCAGCCTGGACAGCACTGAACAAAGGTACTTC
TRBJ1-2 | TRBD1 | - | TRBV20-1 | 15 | CSAPAGRGAGYGYTF | TGCAGTGCCCCCGCCGGCAGGGGGGCTGGCTATGGCTACACCTTC
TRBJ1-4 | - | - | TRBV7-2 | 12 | CASNSGVEKLFF | TGTGCCAGCAACTCAGGGGTAGAAAAACTGTTTTTT
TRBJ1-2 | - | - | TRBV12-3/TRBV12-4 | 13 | CASRPGSNYGYTF | TGTGCCAGCAGACCGGGATCTAACTATGGCTACACCTTC
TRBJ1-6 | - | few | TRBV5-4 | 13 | CASSRDWSSPLHF | TGTGCCAGCAGCCGGGACTGGAGTTCACCCCTCCACTTT
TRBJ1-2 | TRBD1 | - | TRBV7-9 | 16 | CASSLGTGTGGNGYTF | TGTGCCAGCAGCTTAGGGACCGGGACAGGGGGCAATGGCTACACCTTC
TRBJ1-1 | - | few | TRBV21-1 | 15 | CASRNGQGEYTEAFF | TGTGCCAGCAGAAACGGACAGGGAGAGTACACTGAAGCTTTCTTT
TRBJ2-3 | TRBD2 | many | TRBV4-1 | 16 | CASSQRLAGGTDTQYF | TGCGCCAGCAGCCAACGTTTAGCGGGGGGCACAGATACGCAGTATTTT
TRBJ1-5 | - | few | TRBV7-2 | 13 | CASSRRHFEPQHF | TGTGCCAGCAGCCGTCGCCACTTTGAGCCCCAGCATTTT
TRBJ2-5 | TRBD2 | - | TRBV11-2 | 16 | CASSTHRGGQQETQYF | TGTGCCAGCAGCACCCATCGGGGGGGGCAACAAGAGACCCAGTACTTC
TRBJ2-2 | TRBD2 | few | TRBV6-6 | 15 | CASSSTGGVTGELFF | TGTGCCAGCAGTTCCACGGGGGGGGTCACCGGGGAGCTGTTTTTT
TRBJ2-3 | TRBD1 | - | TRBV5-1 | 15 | CASSENRGSTDTQYF | TGCGCCAGCAGCGAGAACAGGGGGAGCACAGATACGCAGTATTTT
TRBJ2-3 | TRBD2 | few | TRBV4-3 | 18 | CASSQEGWTSGGPDTQYF | TGCGCCAGCAGCCAGGAGGGCTGGACTAGCGGGGGCCCAGATACGCAGTATTTT
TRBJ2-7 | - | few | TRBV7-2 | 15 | CASSPLGLGTYEQYF | TGTGCCAGCAGCCCCCTAGGACTCGGAACCTACGAGCAGTACTTC
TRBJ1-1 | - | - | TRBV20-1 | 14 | CSAARAPSYTEAFF | TGCAGTGCTGCCCGGGCCCCCTCCTACACTGAAGCTTTCTTT
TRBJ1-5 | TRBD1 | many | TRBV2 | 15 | CASSEWETGASTQHF | TGTGCCAGCAGTGAATGGGAGACAGGGGCCTCTACCCAGCATTTT
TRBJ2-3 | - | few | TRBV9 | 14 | CASSPSGQTDTQYF | TGTGCCAGCAGCCCTTCTGGACAGACAGATACGCAGTATTTT
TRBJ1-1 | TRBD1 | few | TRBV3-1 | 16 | CASSQRGDSPGFGTFF | TGTGCCAGCAGCCAACGAGGGGACAGTCCAGGGTTCGGGACTTTCTTT
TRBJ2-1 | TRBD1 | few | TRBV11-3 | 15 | CASSLRQGVYHEQFF | TGTGCCAGCAGCTTACGTCAGGGGGTTTACCATGAGCAGTTCTTC
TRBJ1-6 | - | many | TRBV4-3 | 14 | CASSQDGGNSPLHF | TGCGCCAGCAGCCAAGATGGGGGGAATTCACCCCTCCACTTT
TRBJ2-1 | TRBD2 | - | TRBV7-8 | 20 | CASSPTRKTGTSGGANEQFF | TGTGCCAGCAGCCCAACCCGCAAGACGGGGACTAGCGGGGGGGCCAATGAGCAGTTCTTC
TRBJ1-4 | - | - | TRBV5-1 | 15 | CASSPGTGNNEKLFF | TGCGCCAGCAGCCCGGGGACCGGGAATAATGAAAAACTGTTTTTT
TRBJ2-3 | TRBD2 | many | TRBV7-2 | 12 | CASSLGGYTQYF | TGTGCCAGCAGCCTGGGGGGGTACACGCAGTATTTT
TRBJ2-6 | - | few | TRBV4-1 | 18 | CASSLPEGGGSGANVLTF | TGCGCCAGCAGCCTACCCGAGGGGGGAGGCTCTGGGGCCAACGTCCTGACTTTC
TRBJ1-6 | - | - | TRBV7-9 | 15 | CASSFKSTRDSPLHF | TGTGCCAGCAGTTTCAAATCAACCCGCGATTCACCCCTCCACTTT
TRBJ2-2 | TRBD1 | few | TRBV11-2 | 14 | CASKPNRGTGELFF | TGTGCCAGCAAACCAAACAGGGGAACCGGGGAGCTGTTTTTT
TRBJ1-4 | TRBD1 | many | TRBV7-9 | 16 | CASSSIQGRLGEKLFF | TGTGCCAGCAGCTCCATACAGGGGCGGCTCGGTGAAAAACTGTTTTTT
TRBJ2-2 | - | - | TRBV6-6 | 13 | CASSFPGFGELFF | TGTGCCAGCAGTTTCCCAGGGTTTGGGGAGCTGTTTTTT
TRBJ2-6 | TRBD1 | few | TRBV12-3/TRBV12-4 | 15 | CASSDQGAGANVLTF | TGTGCCAGCAGTGATCAGGGGGCTGGGGCCAACGTCCTGACTTTC
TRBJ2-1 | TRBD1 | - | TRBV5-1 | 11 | CASSPGQGQFF | TGCGCCAGCAGCCCGGGACAGGGCCAATTCTTC
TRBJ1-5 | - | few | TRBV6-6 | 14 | CASSYGQGYQPQHF | TGTGCCAGCAGTTACGGGCAGGGATATCAGCCCCAGCATTTT
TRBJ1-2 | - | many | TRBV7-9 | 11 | CASSLVDGYTF | TGTGCCAGCAGCTTAGTGGATGGCTACACCTTC
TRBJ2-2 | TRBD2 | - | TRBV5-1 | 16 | CASSFKRGTNTGELFF | TGCGCCAGCAGCTTTAAGCGGGGGACAAACACCGGGGAGCTGTTTTTT
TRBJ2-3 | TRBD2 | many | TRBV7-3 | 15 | CASSLGLAGSDTQYF | TGTGCCAGCAGCCTCGGACTAGCGGGGTCCGATACGCAGTATTTT
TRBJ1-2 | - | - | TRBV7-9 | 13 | CASSRTHQHGYTF | TGTGCCAGCAGCCGGACGCATCAGCATGGCTACACCTTC
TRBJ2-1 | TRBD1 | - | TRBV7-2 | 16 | CASSSRGTGFYNEQFF | TGTGCCAGCAGCTCTCGAGGGACAGGGTTCTACAATGAGCAGTTCTTC
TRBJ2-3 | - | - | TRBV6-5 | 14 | CASSYGASTDTQYF | TGTGCCAGCAGTTACGGGGCTAGCACAGATACGCAGTATTTT
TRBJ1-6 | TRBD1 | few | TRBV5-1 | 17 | CASSFGTGFSYNSPLHF | TGCGCCAGCAGCTTTGGGACAGGCTTCTCCTATAATTCACCCCTCCACTTT
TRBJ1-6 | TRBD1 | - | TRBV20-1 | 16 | CSARDGQANYNSPLHF | TGCAGTGCTAGAGATGGACAGGCCAACTATAATTCACCCCTCCACTTT
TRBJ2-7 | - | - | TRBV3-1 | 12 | CASSQGAYEQYF | TGTGCCAGCAGCCAAGGCGCGTACGAGCAGTACTTC
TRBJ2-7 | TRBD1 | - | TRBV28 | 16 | CASSLGSGTGGYEQYF | TGTGCCAGCAGTTTAGGCTCCGGGACAGGGGGCTACGAGCAGTACTTC
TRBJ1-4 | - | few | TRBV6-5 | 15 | CASSRTVAVGEKLFF | TGTGCCAGCAGCCGGACGGTGGCGGTGGGTGAAAAACTGTTTTTT
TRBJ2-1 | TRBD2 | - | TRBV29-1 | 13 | CSAPGLVYNEQFF | TGCAGCGCACCGGGACTAGTCTACAATGAGCAGTTCTTC
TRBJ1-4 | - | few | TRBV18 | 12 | CASSQEQTGLFF | TGTGCCAGCTCCCAGGAGCAGACAGGACTGTTTTTT
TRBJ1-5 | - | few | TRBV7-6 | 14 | CASSFEMGAQPQHF | TGTGCCAGCAGCTTCGAGATGGGAGCCCAGCCCCAGCATTTT
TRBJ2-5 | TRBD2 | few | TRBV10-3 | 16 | CAISDRTSGGAETQYF | TGTGCCATCAGTGACCGAACTAGCGGGGGGGCCGAGACCCAGTACTTC
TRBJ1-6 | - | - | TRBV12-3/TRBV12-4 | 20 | CASSLLGRGLRRSYNSPLHF | TGTGCCAGCAGTTTATTGGGTCGGGGTCTTAGAAGGTCCTATAATTCACCCCTCCACTTT
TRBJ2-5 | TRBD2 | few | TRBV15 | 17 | CATSSGGGLAGGETQYF | TGTGCCACCAGCAGTGGGGGAGGACTAGCGGGGGGCGAGACCCAGTACTTC